This entry lists 24 T cell receptor beta chains sequenced from one sample in a study of blood T cell repertoires in COVID-19 (dated by TCRdb to 2018 to 2020). The library was generated by the immunoSEQ multiplex PCR assay. TCRdb holds this immuneACCESS table with in-frame rearrangements only. Some clones are missing; in checked studies, unresolved V genes explain under half, and the rest has no known cause. Counted in this sample were 95,000 to 120,000 clones; 85% of them appeared once. The top ten clonotypes cover about 13% of the sample. Sequencing was carried out using peripheral blood. Receptors originate from a human donor in a cohort sampled during active COVID-19.

This rearrangement joins TRBV5-6 to TRBJ2-1; the match to TRBD1 covers 9 bases. V gave up 3 bases and J gave up 6 bases; unmatched junction bases: 4. Germline-derived CDR1 and CDR2 are SGHDT and YYEEEE. The CDR3 extends over 14 amino acids. The CDR3 DNA reads TGTGCCAGCAGCTATGGACAGGGGATCAATGAGCAGTTCTTC. Encoded protein: CASSYGQGINEQFF.

The genes are TRBV6-5 and TRBJ2-5; 8 bases line up with TRBD1. J was trimmed by 4 bases and V by 5 bases; bases with no gene match: 9. The CDR3 loop spans 15 amino acids. Germline V gene sequence: CDR1 MNHEY, CDR2 SVGAGI. The DNA of the CDR3 is TGTGCCAGCAGTATGTTAAGGGGACAGGCAGAGACCCAGTACTTC. It yields the protein CASSMLRGQAETQYF.

The CDR3 nucleotides read TGTGCCAGCGCGGGACTAGCCCGCGAGACCCAGTACTTC. Its protein product is CASAGLARETQYF. The chain carries TRBV7-9 and TRBJ2-5; TRBD2 matches 9 bases. V shed 8 bases, J shed 5 bases, and the junction held 6 bases outside the gene matches. CDR1 is SEHNR, CDR2 FQNEAQ, per germline (reference sequence). The CDR3 totals 13 residues. The variable domain in full, with the rest retrieved from reference TRBV7-9 and TRBJ2-5, is DTGVSQNPRHKITKRGQNVTFRCDPISEHNRLYWYRQTLGQGPEFLTYFQNEAQLEKSRLLSDRFSAERPKGSFSTLEIQRTEQGDSAMYLCASAGLARETQYFGPGTRLLVL.

The chain employs TRBV2 and TRBJ1-6; 7 nucleotides match TRBD1. After removal of 4 bases from V and 0 bases from J, the junction contained 3 bases not matched to a gene. This CDR3 is 16 amino acids long. Germline V gives CDR1 SNHLY, CDR2 FYNNEI. CDR3 DNA sequence: TGTGCCAGCAGTGCGGACAGGAGCTCCTATAATTCACCCCTCCACTTT. This codes for CASSADRSSYNSPLHF.

Here the CDR3 reads CASSLLLAGGRLTYNEQFF. The DNA for the CDR3 is TGTGCCAGCAGCTTGTTACTAGCGGGGGGGCGGCTGACCTACAATGAGCAGTTCTTC. The rearrangement joins TRBV5-4 to TRBJ2-1, with 13 bases identical to TRBD2. CDR1 is SGHNT and CDR2 is YYREEE in the germline V gene (reference sequence). Trimming removed 1 base from V and 2 bases from J; junction bases left unmatched: 9. The CDR3 loop spans 19 amino acids.

The gene calls are TRBV4-3 and TRBJ2-1; D unresolved. The CDR3 is 11 residues long. V lost 4 bases and J 5 bases, leaving 3 bases between the germline ends. Germline V lookup: CDR1 LGHNA, CDR2 YSLEER. This CDR3 is CASSLDNEQFF. The CDR3 region has the DNA TGCGCCAGCAGCCTAGACAATGAGCAGTTCTTC.

The rearrangement joins TRBV7-8 to TRBJ2-3; 12 nucleotides align to TRBD2. Germline V lookup: CDR1 SGHVS, CDR2 FQNEAQ. V was pared by 4 bases and J by 2 bases, with 16 bases of the junction left unmatched. The CDR3 totals 20 residues. This chain's CDR3 is CASSSRKKATSGRYTDTQYF. Written as DNA, the CDR3 is TGTGCCAGCAGCTCCAGAAAAAAAGCGACTAGCGGGAGATACACAGATACGCAGTATTTT. The variable domain in full, with the rest retrieved from reference TRBV7-8 and TRBJ2-3, is GAGVSQSPRYKVAKRGQDVALRCDPISGHVSLFWYQQALGQGPEFLTYFQNEAQLDKSGLPSDRFFAERPEGSVSTLKIQRTQQEDSAVYLCASSSRKKATSGRYTDTQYFGPGTRLTVL.

The rearrangement joins TRBV7-2 to TRBJ2-1, with 9 bases that match TRBD2. The V gene end was trimmed by 1 base and the J gene end by 13 bases; junction bases not matched to a gene: 5. The CDR3 extends over 13 amino acids. Per germline, CDR1 SGHTA and CDR2 FQGNSA. The CDR3 is CASSLELAGGQFF. The CDR3 nucleotides read TGTGCCAGCAGCTTAGAACTAGCGGGTGGACAGTTCTTC. The full variable domain, in which reference TRBV7-2 and TRBJ2-1 provide the parts outside the CDR3, is GAGVSQSPSNKVTEKGKDVELRCDPISGHTALYWYRQSLGQGLEFLIYFQGNSAPDKSGLPSDRFSAERTGGSVSTLTIQRTQQEDSAVYLCASSLELAGGQFFGPGTRLTVL.

This chain uses TRBV18 with TRBJ1-5; D is possibly TRBD1 (6 bases). CDR3 size: 16 residues. Germline V gives CDR1 KGHSH, CDR2 LQKENI. V lost 3 bases and J 5 bases, leaving 17 bases between the germline ends. CDR3 amino acids: CASSPTTGTIHQPQHF. CDR3 in DNA: TGTGCCAGCTCACCGACAACAGGGACAATCCATCAGCCCCAGCATTTT.

The V gene is TRBV4-2, the J gene TRBJ2-1; no reliable D call. Germline CDR1 and CDR2: LGHNA and YNFKEQ. The CDR3 is 14 amino acids. Trimming removed 2 bases at V and 4 bases at J, with 9 bases between. Here the CDR3 DNA reads TGTGCCAGCAGCCAAACTGTAGCTTACAATGAGCAGTTCTTC. Protein product: CASSQTVAYNEQFF.

This rearrangement joins TRBV7-2 to TRBJ1-5; 7 bases line up with TRBD1. The germline CDR1 and CDR2 sequences are SGHTA and FQGNSA. V trimming: 5 bases; J trimming: 4 bases; junction bases outside the gene matches: 2. The CDR3 sequence is 13 residues long. As DNA, the CDR3 is TGTGCCAGCAGCCAACAGGGGAATCAGCCCCAGCATTTT. It is translated as CASSQQGNQPQHF.

V usage is TRBV10-3 and J usage is TRBJ1-3, with TRBD1 matching over 7 bases. This CDR3 is built from 15 residues. Looked up from germline, CDR1 is ENHRY and CDR2 is SYGVKD. J lost 8 bases, V lost 0 bases, and 7 bases had no gene match. The CDR3 sequence: CAISESTGDRDTIYF. CDR3 coding DNA: TGTGCCATCAGTGAGTCAACAGGGGATCGGGACACCATATATTTT.

J is TRBJ1-2 and V is TRBV30, with 7 bases matching TRBD1. J was trimmed by 3 bases and V by 8 bases; bases with no gene match: 9. Germline-derived CDR1 and CDR2 are GTSNPN and SVGIG (reference sequence). CDR3 size: 13 residues. CDR3 nucleotide sequence: TGTGCCATCCTAGACAGGGAAGACTATGGCTACACCTTC. Protein: CAILDREDYGYTF.

This clone was seen more than once but under ten times. The chain is built from TRBV6-5 and TRBJ1-4; weak D call: TRBD1 (5 bases). The CDR3 is 15 amino acids. The germline V gene encodes CDR1 MNHEY and CDR2 SVGAGI. Trimming took off 7 bases at V and 11 bases at J, with 23 bases between the two ends. The CDR3 loop reads CASNVQTVEGRKLFF. CDR3 coding DNA: TGTGCCAGCAACGTCCAAACGGTTGAGGGGAGGAAACTGTTTTTT.

The rearrangement uses TRBV6-6 and TRBJ2-7, with 13 positions matching TRBD2. The CDR3 contains 16 residues. Germline CDR1 MNHNY, CDR2 SVGAGI (reference sequence). With V trimmed by 0 bases and J by 3 bases, 2 bases remained unmatched. CDR3 DNA sequence: TGTGCCAGCAGTTACTCGACTAGCGGGGGGCTCTACGAGCAGTACTTC. Residues: CASSYSTSGGLYEQYF.

In DNA form, the CDR3 reads TGTGCCAGCAGCGTGCGGGGGAGGGAACCTCAAGAGACCCAGTACTTC. This gives the protein CASSVRGREPQETQYF. The J gene is TRBJ2-5, the V gene TRBV9, with 7 bases identical to TRBD2. Trimming at V came to 2 bases and at J to 2 bases, leaving 9 bases not matched to a gene. CDR1 is SGDLS, CDR2 YYNGEE, per germline. The CDR3 is 16 residues long.

The chain joins TRBV6-5 to TRBJ2-7; D might be TRBD1 (5 bases). The CDR3 runs 14 residues. Deletions cut 7 bases from V and 3 bases from J, with 16 bases between. Germline-derived CDR1 and CDR2 are MNHEY and SVGAGI. CDR3 DNA: TGTGCCAGCATGGGGCAGTCCTTTAACTACGAGCAGTACTTC. It encodes CASMGQSFNYEQYF.

This sequence joins TRBV15 and TRBJ1-1, with 7 bases fitting TRBD1. Germline V gene lookup returns CDR1 LNHNV and CDR2 YYDKDF (reference sequence). V lost 3 bases and J lost 4; bases outside the gene matches: 8. The CDR3 loop spans 15 amino acids. CDR3 sequence: CATSRGFRGATEAFF. The CDR3 DNA reads as TGTGCCACCAGCAGGGGATTCAGGGGGGCCACTGAAGCTTTCTTT.

This rearrangement joins TRBV14 to TRBJ2-6, with a weak D call TRBD1 (5 bases). The CDR3 is 16 residues long. Looked up from germline, CDR1 is SGHDN and CDR2 is FVKESK. Trimming shortened V by 0 bases and J by 4 bases, and 10 bases separated the two germline ends. CDR3 region: CASSQEDMFGANVLTF. The CDR3 DNA reads TGTGCCAGCAGCCAAGAGGACATGTTCGGGGCCAACGTCCTGACTTTC.

The rearrangement uses TRBV9 and TRBJ2-1, with D possibly matching TRBD1 (5 bases). Trimming removed 0 bases at V and 1 base at J, with 8 bases between. There are 15 residues in the CDR3. The germline V gene has CDR1 SGDLS and CDR2 YYNGEE. CDR3: CASSVGGLSYNEQFF. The CDR3 nucleotides are TGTGCCAGCAGCGTAGGGGGCCTTTCCTACAATGAGCAGTTCTTC.

J is TRBJ1-5 and V is TRBV6-6, with 8 bases fitting TRBD1. This CDR3 is 17 amino acids long. Germline V gene sequence: CDR1 MNHNY, CDR2 SVGAGI (reference sequence). With V trimmed by 5 bases and J by 0 bases, 9 bases remained unmatched. DNA for the CDR3: TGTGCCAGCAGTCAAACCCGGGACAGGCCTAGCAATCAGCCCCAGCATTTT. Translation: CASSQTRDRPSNQPQHF.

The V call is TRBV4-2, the J call TRBJ1-1, with a weak D call TRBD1 (6 bases). Germline V gives CDR1 LGHNA, CDR2 YNFKEQ. Deletions cut 2 bases from V and 2 bases from J, with 15 bases between. The CDR3 is 16 amino acids. The CDR3 DNA follows: TGTGCCAGCAGCCAAAACCCAGGACAGTCAAACACTGAAGCTTTCTTT. Amino acid sequence: CASSQNPGQSNTEAFF.

On this clone: An end of the junction does not agree with germline; a read error may underlie this. This chain connects TRBV12-5 to TRBJ2-1; no clear D gene. Germline V gene sequence: CDR1 LGHNT, CDR2 FRNRAP. There are 15 residues in the CDR3. The CDR3 region has the DNA TGTGCTAGTGATTTGGACCGAGGCTTTATAAATGAGCAGTTCTTC. Its translation: CASDLDRGFINEQFF.

The genes are TRBV12-3 or TRBV12-4 and TRBJ1-2; 9 nucleotides line up with TRBD1. The CDR3 length is 13 residues. V gave up 6 bases and J gave up 8 bases; unmatched junction bases: 7. The DNA of the CDR3 is TGTGCCAGCAGCACCGGGACAGGGATAGGCTACACCTTC. Protein: CASSTGTGIGYTF.